These 13 T cell receptor beta chains were all obtained from the same sample, sequenced in a study of cytomegalovirus exposure and HLA in healthy donors. Researchers ran the PCR with 60 Vbeta and 13 Jbeta primers. TCRdb's copy holds only in-frame clones and misses some; the assay was immunoSEQ multiplex PCR. The table includes 120,000 to 150,000 clones, 73% detected once. Sequencing was performed on PBMCs. These receptors were obtained from a human donor in good health.

V usage is TRBV7-9 and J usage is TRBJ1-5; TRBD1 matches 7 bases. CDR1 and CDR2 from the germline V gene are SEHNR and FQNEAQ (reference sequence). This CDR3 has 15 residues. The V gene end was trimmed by 5 bases and the J gene end by 0 bases; junction bases not matched to a gene: 4. The CDR3 DNA reads as TGTGCCAGCAGCCCCGGGACAGTTAGCAATCAGCCCCAGCATTTT. Its protein product is CASSPGTVSNQPQHF. The full variable domain, with the rest looked up from reference TRBV7-9 and TRBJ1-5, is DTGVSQNPRHKITKRGQNVTFRCDPISEHNRLYWYRQTLGQGPEFLTYFQNEAQLEKSRLLSDRFSAERPKGSFSTLEIQRTEQGDSAMYLCASSPGTVSNQPQHFGDGTRLSIL.

The genes are TRBV6-5 and TRBJ1-5; a possible D gene is TRBD1 (5 bases). In germline, CDR1 is MNHEY, CDR2 SVGAGI. V lost 5 bases and J 1 base, leaving 9 bases between the germline ends. The CDR3 is 14 amino acids. The chain's CDR3 is CASSKRGSNQPQHF. In nucleotides, the CDR3 is TGTGCCAGCAGTAAGCGGGGGAGCAATCAGCCCCAGCATTTT.

The chain recombines TRBV18 with TRBJ1-3; D unclear. Germline assignment: CDR1 KGHSH and CDR2 LQKENI. This CDR3 has 16 amino acids. Trimming left V 0 bases short and J 2 bases short, with 11 bases between. CDR3 sequence reads: CASSPPSLAAGNTIYF. CDR3 coding DNA: TGTGCCAGCTCACCACCGAGCCTAGCCGCTGGAAACACCATATATTTT.

J is TRBJ2-3 and V is TRBV7-3, with D maybe TRBD2 (6 bases). CDR3 length: 14 amino acids. The V end was cut by 2 bases, the J end by 5 bases, with 11 bases between. Germline CDR1 is SGHTA and CDR2 is FQGTGA. The CDR3 here is CASSLDRERDTQYF. The DNA of the CDR3 is TGTGCCAGCAGCTTAGATCGGGAGAGAGATACGCAGTATTTT.

This rearrangement joins TRBV29-1 to TRBJ2-5; 8 nucleotides agree with TRBD1. CDR1 and CDR2 from the germline V gene are SQVTM and ANQGSEA. This CDR3 spans 12 amino acids. V lost 6 bases to trimming and J lost 5 bases; unmatched junction nucleotides: 5. CDR3 nucleotide sequence: TGCAGCGTCCGCAGGGGGCGCGAGACCCAGTACTTC. This translates into CSVRRGRETQYF.

The rearrangement links TRBV4-2 to TRBJ2-3; TRBD2 matches 7 bases. The V gene end was trimmed by 0 bases and the J gene end by 4 bases; junction bases not matched to a gene: 7. Germline V gene sequence: CDR1 LGHNA, CDR2 YNFKEQ. The CDR3 runs 16 residues. CDR3 sequence reads: CASSQDSEGGSDTQYF. As DNA, the CDR3 is TGTGCCAGCAGCCAAGATTCCGAGGGAGGGTCAGATACGCAGTATTTT.

The V and J genes are TRBV7-9 and TRBJ2-7; 7 nucleotides align to TRBD1. V trimming: 5 bases; J trimming: 3 bases; junction bases outside the gene matches: 4. Germline lookup yields CDR1 SEHNR and CDR2 FQNEAQ (reference sequence). The CDR3 length is 13 residues. The CDR3 DNA follows: TGTGCCAGCAGCCGCCGGGACAGCTACGAGCAGTACTTC. Its translation is CASSRRDSYEQYF.

V usage is TRBV9 and J usage is TRBJ2-7; 10 bases fit TRBD1. V lost 1 base to trimming and J lost 6 bases; unmatched junction nucleotides: 7. CDR1 is SGDLS and CDR2 is YYNGEE in the germline V gene. CDR3 size: 15 residues. CDR3 sequence: CASSVFGTGDSEQYF. CDR3 nucleotide sequence: TGTGCCAGCAGCGTATTTGGGACAGGGGACAGCGAGCAGTACTTC.

This clone was seen a few times. The V and J genes are TRBV10-3 and TRBJ2-5; 8 bases map to TRBD1. Germline trimming cut 6 bases from V and 2 bases from J; bases unmatched to any gene: 8. The CDR3 has 15 residues. Germline V gene lookup returns CDR1 ENHRY and CDR2 SYGVKD. The CDR3 reads CAISLSGQAQETQYF. The DNA for the CDR3 is TGTGCCATCAGCTTGTCGGGACAGGCACAAGAGACCCAGTACTTC.

In this sample, this clone turned up once. The rearrangement links TRBV5-6 to TRBJ2-1; 11 nucleotides line up with TRBD2. The germline V gene encodes CDR1 SGHDT and CDR2 YYEEEE. The V and J ends lost 0 bases and 4 bases, in that order; junction bases with no gene match: 6. This CDR3 contains 17 residues. The CDR3 here is CASSLARLAGIYNEQFF. CDR3 nucleotides: TGTGCCAGCAGCTTGGCCCGACTAGCGGGAATTTACAATGAGCAGTTCTTC.

The rearrangement uses TRBV5-1 and TRBJ2-5, with D tentatively TRBD1 (7 bases). Between the trimmed V and J ends, which lost 4 bases and 4 bases, there was a span of 11 bases. Germline lookup yields CDR1 SGHRS and CDR2 YFSETQ. The CDR3 is 13 residues long. DNA for the CDR3: TGCGCCAGCAGCACTCAGGGGGGAGAGACCCAGTACTTC. This translates into CASSTQGGETQYF.

The chain employs TRBV28 and TRBJ1-3; D possibly corresponds to TRBD1 (6 bases). V was trimmed by 4 bases and J by 7 bases, leaving 17 bases between them. CDR1 and CDR2 (germline): MDHEN, SYDVKM. The CDR3 length is 15 residues. The CDR3 DNA is TGTGCCAGCAGTTCCCCCGTTAGGGGGTGGAACACCATATATTTT. Translated: CASSSPVRGWNTIYF.

For the CDR3, the DNA is TGCGCCAGCAGCCACTCTCCGACCCAAACTAGCCGGGCCAAAAACATTCAGTACTTC. Encoded protein: CASSHSPTQTSRAKNIQYF. J is TRBJ2-4 and V is TRBV4-1; tentatively, D is TRBD2 (6 bases). This CDR3 region has 19 residues. The V and J ends lost 3 bases and 1 base respectively, with 22 bases between them. Germline CDR1 MGHRA, CDR2 YSYEKL.